Given below is one TCR beta chain in context. Its antigen is currently not known. No base qualities exist here, and no much larger clone lies one base off it. The data are from a study of cytomegalovirus exposure and HLA in healthy donors (dated by TCRdb to about 2017). Context from the whole study: According to an earlier analysis of 587 of the donors, some 170 million T cells yielded 117 million unique TCR beta sequences and approximately 300 Gb of sequence data. Five DR-DQ haplotypes were treated as single units for association and clustering because of strong linkage in the cohort. Rather than drawing on any new phenotypic data, the later analysis identified candidate immune exposures from TCR beta sequences and the way those sequences occurred across donors. The number of donors typed differed by locus, with 629-630 for A, B, C, DRB1 and DQB1, 522 for DQA1, 600 to 610 for DPA1, and some 440 for DPB1. Donor age, sex, ethnicity and CMV serostatus were collected together with the repertoire data. All discovery cohort repertoires had been generated using a single sequencing platform. The study profiled the T cell repertoires of under 850 subjects by immunosequencing and related them to cytomegalovirus serostatus. Among a few hundred genotyped donors of the cohort, an average of approximately 240,000 unique TCR beta nucleotide sequences were sequenced per donor, roughly 18% of them non-productive. To predict cytomegalovirus infection status, the study combined high-throughput TCR immunosequencing, statistical association of individual TCRs with disease status, and machine learning. Approximately 300 gigabases of sequencing data and around 85 million unique TCR sequences made up an early release that covered about 640 HLA-typed donors. The aim of the study was to test whether cataloging public T cell receptors could identify signatures of past pathogen exposure. A later analysis re-examined previously published TCR beta repertoires from roughly 720 donors and added high-resolution HLA genotyping to investigate patterns of TCR occurrence. In addition to the first cohort of 650 to 800 subjects, a separate validation cohort of approximately 120 different subjects was used. In an earlier analysis of 587 of the donors, high-throughput TCR beta sequencing was used to judge whether each TCR beta V gene segment behaved as functional or pseudogenic. The genetic ancestry cluster associated with self-reported Caucasian donors included 81% of the roughly 400 genotyped donors. HLA typing included class I and class II loci at four-digit resolution. A later genetic analysis took genome-wide SNP genotypes for 398 of the 666 donors and used that subset as a discovery cohort.

The junction shows trimming of 7 bases on V and 7 bases on J, and the gene matches do not reach 14 bases of it. Including the terminal cysteine and phenylalanine, the CDR3 comprises 14 residues. The retained sequence is limited to the CDR3, 42 bases, with the frame set at the first base. The germline V gene provides CDR1 SQVTM and CDR2 ANQGSEA. Library preparation employed the immunoSEQ multiplex PCR assay. For the multiplex PCR, a mixture combining 60 forward primers for TCR Vbeta segments and 13 reverse primers for TCR Jbeta segments was used. Amplification of the CDR3 region of rearranged TCR beta genes was performed with a multiplex PCR assay on genomic DNA. The Illumina HiSeq System was used to sequence the amplified TCR beta libraries as 87-base-pair reads. As for how the authors treated the data: A later analysis counted tens of millions of unique TCR beta chains across the 666 repertoires, and roughly 9.9 million of these chains were shared by at least two donors. Raw reads were error-corrected and collapsed into unique sequences by a nearest-neighbor algorithm in which closely related sequences were merged to remove PCR and sequencing errors. To assign V, D and J gene segments, CDR3 sequences were aligned to IMGT reference sequences. Each retained sequence needed at least a six-nucleotide match to both a V gene segment and a J gene segment. Rearrangements were called productive when the CDR3 lacked stop codons and stayed in frame with V and J; all others were non-productive. Following IMGT convention, CDR3 was defined as the stretch from the second conserved V-encoded cysteine to the conserved J-encoded phenylalanine. Sequences without an unambiguous match to a single V gene segment were excluded from the earlier analysis of 450 to 650 of the donors. In an earlier analysis of 587 of the donors, V segments were called functional above 56.7% productive rearrangements and were called segregating when the between-donor standard deviation exceeded 5%. A statistical classification framework was built for diagnosing cytomegalovirus status from the catalog of TCR beta chain sequences. In a later analysis, TCR nucleotide sequences were compared against IMGT/GENE-DB human TR gene sequences so that V and J genes could be assigned. The TCRdist pipeline was used in a later analysis to assign CDR3 sequences and most-parsimonious VDJ recombination scenarios. A later analysis defined each TCR beta chain by its CDR3 amino acid sequence plus V-gene family, and excluded reads lacking a unique V-gene family. In a later analysis, 450 to 600 highly shared, low-generation-probability nucleotide sequences were removed to address suspected cross-contamination and a sequencing artifact. In a later analysis, a clonal expansion index for each public chain was calculated from normalized within-repertoire ranks of inferred template counts. In a later analysis, generation probabilities were computed using a VDJ recombination model fitted to out-of-frame rearrangements, and the results were checked against IGoR. In a later analysis, TCR-TCR, TCR-HLA and TCR-CMV co-occurrence was scored with hypergeometric tests, and a repertoire-size bias correction was applied to TCR pairs. In a later analysis, false discovery rates were estimated by permuting HLA or CMV assignments 20 times. In a later analysis, co-occurring TCRs were grouped using DBSCAN, and TCRdist sequence similarity was added for clustering within HLA-allele-positive subsets. Repertoires with fewer than 30,000 or more than 120,000 public chains, plus five repertoires with anomalous nucleotide sharing, were excluded from co-occurrence clustering. In TCRdb, the immuneACCESS table is reduced to in-frame sequences with V and J assigned. These tables do not hold every clone; where another copy was compared, an unresolved V gene accounts for under half, and the others remain unexplained. The D gene and trimming were derived from the DNA, and the V and J assignments and clone size from that table. For this sample the table gives about 160,000 clones, of which less than 85% were detected only once. In total, the top ten clones hold 4.3% of the sample.

In total, 600 or so healthy bone marrow donors made up the cohort. At the time of sampling, all cohort members were nominally healthy, though unrecorded immune exposures were likely present. The donor was CMV seronegative and belonged to the group of 350 or so seronegative cohort members. A peripheral blood sample was provided by each donor, and peripheral blood mononuclear cells were used for TCR beta sequencing. The Qiagen DNeasy Blood Extraction Kit was used to extract genomic DNA from the blood cell samples. The paper as a whole reports these results and caveats: Presence/absence analyses assumed roughly uniform sequencing depth across donors, an assumption that may not hold. When HLA alleles, especially DR and DQ, strongly co-occurred, attributing TCR associations to individual alleles was difficult. In the study, some 160 TCR beta chains were listed as associated with cytomegalovirus. The authors suggested that the approach could potentially be generalized to other disease states and immunological phenotypes. Several of the top co-occurrence clusters appeared to be linked to parvovirus B19, influenza, CMV and Epstein-Barr virus, according to a later analysis. This cohort had only TCR beta chains sequenced, and the lack of alpha or paired-chain data limited which features could be detected. A cluster of highly shared sequence variants was judged likely to represent a technical artifact of the sequencing pipeline. HLA typing was unavailable for some donors at each locus, so association tests used only the typed subset. V-gene and J-gene trimming of TCR beta chains was associated with a missense DCLRE1C variant in a later genetic analysis, and the association was replicated in an independent cohort. In vitro tests confirmed that a few of the cytomegalovirus-associated TCR beta chains recognize cytomegalovirus antigens. Because counts were too low, about 17 rarely observed V segments, including chromosome 9 orphons, were excluded from the earlier analysis of 587 of the donors. Compared with the roughly 700-donor mean, donors in an Asian-associated ancestry cluster had fewer N-insertions in productive TCRs, according to a later genetic analysis. Correlated functional status among segregating V segments might reflect linkage disequilibrium, but an unknown experimental factor could not be ruled out. A further reported finding was that TCR beta sequences accurately predicted the HLA-A and HLA-B alleles for most subjects in the first cohort. Immune exposure information for the cohort was limited to CMV serostatus. Most TCR sequences were seen in very few donors, while some public TCRs were found in many individuals. A later analysis found that TCR association rates varied across HLA loci, with DRB1 alleles showing the most associated TCRs and HLA-C alleles the fewest. In a later analysis, HLA-associated TCR beta chains showed more clonal expansion and lower generation probabilities than non-associated chains that were equally common. Because the 87-base-pair reads could not distinguish some IMGT-functional V segments, including TRBV6-2 and TRBV6-3, those segments were excluded. A later analysis found that most CMV-associated TCR beta chains appeared HLA-restricted, with HLA associations seemingly driven largely by CMV exposure. A later analysis associated about 17,000 TCR beta sequences with specific HLA alleles at a false discovery rate of 0.05. Cytomegalovirus status was reported to be diagnosed by the classifier with high specificity and sensitivity in both the original and validation cohorts. In an earlier analysis of a few hundred of the donors, most TCR beta V segments were observed in productive rearrangements about 90% or about 30% of the time, broadly matching IMGT annotations.

Material: PBMCs. The receptor chain draws on TRBV29-1 and TRBJ2-5, with 8 bases in between that match TRBD1. This sequence was found in a man between 35 and 55 years old in good health and CMV-seronegative. The nucleotides read TGCAGCGGGACGACGCAGGGGGCAGGGGGGACCCAGTACTTC. Translated, it gives CSGTTQGAGGTQYF.